This T cell receptor (beta chain) came from a study of cytomegalovirus exposure and HLA in healthy donors. The CDR3 spans 13 residues. Germline values: CDR1 GTSNPN, CDR2 SVGIG (reference sequence). V shed 6 bases and J shed 8 bases, with 19 bases lying between them. PCR primers comprised 60 Vbeta and 13 Jbeta primers. Libraries were prepared by immunoSEQ multiplex PCR; TCRdb keeps only in-frame clonotypes and omits some of them. Among over 150,000 clones listed, 65% to 85% were seen once. The rearrangement joins TRBV30 to TRBJ1-2; unclear D gene. This TCR was sampled from a woman aged 30 to 39 in good health and CMV-seronegative. What was sequenced was PBMCs. This CDR3 reads CACPVSGILGYTF. Written as DNA, the CDR3 is TGTGCCTGCCCCGTCAGCGGGATCCTAGGCTACACCTTC. Full variable domain (missing parts from reference TRBV30 and TRBJ1-2): SQTIHQWPATLVQPVGSPLSLECTVEGTSNPNLYWYRQAAGRGLQLLFYSVGIGQISSEVPQNLSASRPQDRQFILSSKKLLLSDSGFYLCACPVSGILGYTFGSGTRLTVV.